A selection of T cell receptor beta chains follows, all from one sample in a study of T cell changes during pregnancy in multiple sclerosis. Clones were sequenced by immunoSEQ multiplex PCR, and TCRdb holds only the in-frame ones, with some missing. The sample gives nearly 60,000 clones, about 90% of which show up once; about 0.49% is in the top ten. The sequenced sample was CD4+ T cells from peripheral blood mononuclear cells, obtained after pregnancy. The receptors here all came from a female donor in good health, enrolled as a control in a pregnancy study. Each CDR3 is given with its conserved first and last residue. The D gene is left open where the match is weak. Where a row states a size, it is once, few, many or the class of an expanded clone; other rows omit it.

abundance | j_gene | v_gene | d_gene | CDR3aa | CDR3nt
. | TRBJ1-4 | TRBV4-1 | . | CASRRQGIDEKLFF | TGCGCCAGCAGACGGCAGGGAATAGATGAAAAACTGTTTTTT
. | TRBJ1-6 | TRBV30 | . | CAWRVGVVYNSPLHF | TGTGCCTGGAGAGTAGGGGTAGTATACAATTCACCCCTCCACTTT
once | TRBJ1-2 | TRBV4-2 | . | CASRKQGIGDYGYTF | TGTGCCAGCAGAAAGCAAGGGATAGGGGACTATGGCTACACCTTC
. | TRBJ2-2 | TRBV27 | TRBD1 | CASSLDRGAAGELFF | TGTGCCAGCAGTCTCGACAGGGGCGCGGCCGGGGAGCTGTTTTTT
. | TRBJ1-4 | TRBV7-2 | . | CASSSGGVVEKLFF | TGTGCCAGCAGCTCGGGAGGGGTAGTTGAAAAACTGTTTTTT
few | TRBJ1-2 | TRBV5-8 | . | CASSVGFNEYTF | TGTGCCAGCAGCGTGGGCTTCAATGAGTACACCTTC
. | TRBJ1-4 | TRBV25-1 | TRBD1 | CASSDRHGTGHEKLFF | TGTGCCAGCAGTGATCGCCACGGGACAGGCCATGAAAAACTGTTTTTT
. | TRBJ2-3 | TRBV6-6 | . | CASSYSEATDTQYF | TGTGCCAGCAGTTACTCGGAGGCCACAGATACGCAGTATTTT
. | TRBJ1-1 | TRBV2 | TRBD1 | CASRRGQGEPEAFF | TGTGCCAGCAGGAGGGGACAGGGGGAACCTGAAGCTTTCTTT
. | TRBJ1-6 | TRBV27 | . | CASSSLISYNSPLHF | TGTGCCAGCAGTTCCCTTATCTCCTATAATTCACCCCTCCACTTT
. | TRBJ2-3 | TRBV7-3 | . | CASSSDSTTDTQYF | TGTGCCAGCAGCTCGGACTCGACCACAGATACGCAGTATTTT
. | TRBJ2-6 | TRBV7-8 | TRBD2 | CASSYREGTSYSSGANVLTF | TGTGCCAGCAGCTACCGAGAAGGGACTAGTTACTCTTCTGGGGCCAACGTCCTGACTTTC
. | TRBJ2-7 | TRBV18 | TRBD1 | CASSPGQGQTYEQYF | TGTGCCAGCTCACCGGGACAGGGGCAGACCTACGAGCAGTACTTC
. | TRBJ1-6 | TRBV2 | TRBD1 | CASSGDRGYSPLHF | TGTGCCAGCAGTGGGGACAGGGGGTATTCACCCCTCCACTTT
. | TRBJ2-1 | TRBV15 | . | CATSRGKLGGRGEQFF | TGTGCCACCAGCAGGGGAAAGCTTGGAGGTCGTGGTGAGCAGTTCTTC
. | TRBJ1-2 | TRBV2 | TRBD1 | CASSEVPMYRGNYGYTF | TGTGCCAGCAGTGAAGTGCCAATGTACAGGGGGAACTATGGCTACACCTTC
. | TRBJ2-1 | TRBV30 | TRBD2 | CAWSVAGGNNEQFF | TGTGCCTGGAGTGTAGCGGGGGGGAACAATGAGCAGTTCTTC
. | TRBJ1-1 | TRBV5-4 | . | CASSLARRGTEAFF | TGTGCCAGCAGCTTGGCCAGGAGGGGCACTGAAGCTTTCTTT
. | TRBJ2-1 | TRBV7-3 | TRBD2 | CASTRGGNNEQFF | TGTGCCAGCACCCGGGGGGGCAACAATGAGCAGTTCTTC
. | TRBJ1-3 | TRBV4-2 | TRBD1 | CASSLLPGGTGNTIYF | TGTGCCAGCAGTCTACTTCCAGGGGGGACTGGAAACACCATATATTTT
few | TRBJ2-2 | TRBV7-2 | . | CASSIGQPGELFF | TGTGCCAGCAGCATAGGACAGCCCGGGGAGCTGTTTTTT
. | TRBJ1-1 | TRBV7-3 | TRBD1 | CASSSTGQKKGYTEAFF | TGTGCCAGCAGCTCCACGGGACAGAAGAAGGGGTACACTGAAGCTTTCTTT
few | TRBJ1-1 | TRBV9 | . | CASSVELQGNTEAFF | TGTGCCAGCAGCGTCGAATTACAGGGGAACACTGAAGCTTTCTTT
. | TRBJ2-7 | TRBV5-8 | TRBD1 | CASSLPGQGAYEQYF | TGTGCCAGCAGTTTACCGGGACAGGGGGCCTACGAGCAGTACTTC
. | TRBJ1-1 | TRBV30 | . | CAWSVIGQLGAFF | TGTGCCTGGAGTGTCATTGGGCAACTTGGGGCTTTCTTT
. | TRBJ2-7 | TRBV7-2 | TRBD1 | CASSLDGVGQEQYF | TGTGCCAGCAGCTTAGATGGGGTGGGACAGGAGCAGTACTTC
. | TRBJ1-2 | TRBV5-1 | . | CASSLEGTAPYGYTF | TGCGCCAGCAGCTTGGAGGGGACTGCCCCCTATGGCTACACCTTC
once | TRBJ2-2 | TRBV12-5 | TRBD1 | CASGLQGAFTGELFF | TGTGCTAGTGGTCTCCAGGGGGCATTCACCGGGGAGCTGTTTTTT
. | TRBJ2-1 | TRBV19 | TRBD2 | CASSIVAGAHNEQFF | TGTGCCAGTAGTATAGTAGCGGGGGCCCACAATGAGCAGTTCTTC
. | TRBJ2-1 | TRBV5-5 | TRBD2 | CASSFSGGQNNEQFF | TGTGCCAGCAGCTTCAGCGGGGGGCAGAACAATGAGCAGTTCTTC
. | TRBJ1-3 | TRBV7-2 | . | CASRPGGEDTIYF | TGTGCCAGCAGACCTGGCGGGGAGGACACCATATATTTT
. | TRBJ2-3 | TRBV4-1 | TRBD2 | CASSQGPLKRGAGATDTQYF | TGCGCCAGCAGCCAAGGCCCACTAAAGCGGGGGGCCGGGGCCACAGATACGCAGTATTTT
. | TRBJ1-2 | TRBV19 | TRBD1 | CASSSQTGSNYGYTF | TGTGCCAGTAGCTCACAGACAGGGTCCAACTATGGCTACACCTTC
few | TRBJ2-3 | TRBV11-2 | TRBD2 | CASSTAGGLSDTQYF | TGTGCCAGCAGCACAGCGGGGGGGCTGTCAGATACGCAGTATTTT
. | TRBJ2-7 | TRBV11-3 | . | CASSLESQGPYEQYF | TGTGCCAGCAGCTTAGAGAGTCAGGGGCCCTACGAGCAGTACTTC
. | TRBJ2-3 | TRBV10-3 | TRBD2 | CAIRSGGAEADTQYF | TGTGCCATCAGGAGCGGGGGGGCAGAGGCAGATACGCAGTATTTT
. | TRBJ1-4 | TRBV7-9 | . | CASSLVRAARSNEKLFF | TGTGCCAGCAGCTTAGTCAGGGCGGCAAGAAGTAATGAAAAACTGTTTTTT
few | TRBJ2-7 | TRBV5-1 | TRBD2 | CASSSGDKYEQYF | TGCGCCAGCAGCAGCGGGGATAAATACGAGCAGTACTTC
. | TRBJ1-5 | TRBV30 | . | CAWSVGRPGNQPQHF | TGTGCCTGGAGTGTAGGGAGGCCTGGAAATCAGCCCCAGCATTTT
. | TRBJ1-1 | TRBV5-6 | TRBD1 | CASSSPGQGSVTFF | TGTGCCAGCAGTTCCCCGGGACAGGGGAGTGTAACTTTCTTT
. | TRBJ2-1 | TRBV7-3 | TRBD2 | CASSETSGGINEQFF | TGTGCCAGCAGCGAGACTAGCGGGGGTATCAATGAGCAGTTCTTC
. | TRBJ2-7 | TRBV9 | TRBD2 | CASSGTSGGSYEQYF | TGTGCCAGCAGCGGGACTAGCGGGGGGTCCTACGAGCAGTACTTC
once | TRBJ2-1 | TRBV7-9 | TRBD1 | CASSPTGGNYNEQFF | TGTGCCAGCAGCCCGACAGGGGGGAACTACAATGAGCAGTTCTTC
. | TRBJ1-2 | TRBV5-4 | TRBD1 | CASSLGGTAFDGYTF | TGTGCCAGCAGCTTGGGTGGGACAGCCTTCGATGGCTACACCTTC
. | TRBJ2-3 | TRBV2 | . | CASNGLGYQDTQYF | TGTGCCAGCAATGGTCTAGGATATCAGGATACGCAGTATTTT
. | TRBJ1-1 | TRBV7-2 | . | CASSLEARGTTEAFF | TGTGCCAGCAGCTTAGAAGCTAGGGGTACAACTGAAGCTTTCTTT
. | TRBJ1-2 | TRBV21-1 | . | CASSKVDRDYGYTF | TGTGCCAGCAGCAAAGTGGACAGGGACTATGGCTACACCTTC
. | TRBJ1-1 | TRBV7-2 | . | CASSLLRGANTEAFF | TGTGCCAGCAGCTTATTGCGGGGGGCGAACACTGAAGCTTTCTTT
. | TRBJ1-4 | TRBV30 | . | CAWSAPEKLFF | TGTGCCTGGAGCGCGCCAGAAAAACTGTTTTTT